This paragraph reports one TCR beta chain. Original analysis: Scientists estimated how many nucleated cells there were by amplifying reference gene primers. Generated by immunoSEQ multiplex PCR, the TCRdb table keeps only in-frame clones and is missing some. The V and J calls and the clone size are those of that table, but D and trimming were determined from the DNA. The table shows about 480,000 clones, with 85% to 90% occurring only once. The source of the sample is a study of blood T cell repertoires in COVID-19. Across the whole study: Sites across the United States, Italy and Spain contributed samples from acute and convalescent COVID-19. PBMCs, B-cell-depleted T cells, or T cells provided the cDNA or gDNA that made up the material.

Patients at the Seattle site were enrolled during active infection and followed longitudinally. This CDR3 contains 15 residues. Germline V gene data show CDR1 as LNHDA and CDR2 as SQIVND (reference sequence). V trimming: 6 bases; J trimming: 0 bases; junction bases outside the gene matches: 7. V usage is TRBV19 and J usage is TRBJ2-7; 8 positions agree with TRBD2. The sample consisted of peripheral blood. This receptor was identified in a woman between 45 and 65 years old with COVID-19, enrolled during active disease. The CDR3 reads CASRSSGGGSYEQYF. The CDR3 DNA reads as TGTGCCAGTAGGTCCAGCGGGGGTGGCTCCTACGAGCAGTACTTC.